This T cell receptor (beta chain) was profiled in a study of human thymus T cells. This CDR3 comprises 13 residues. Germline V lookup: CDR1 SGHNT, CDR2 YYREEE (reference sequence). V was shortened by 3 bases and J by 2 bases, with 9 bases between the two germline ends. TCRdb keeps only in-frame clones here, not all; method: immunoSEQ multiplex PCR. Among 46,000 or so clones listed, around 93% were seen once. Sequenced: blood. The receptor was isolated from a girl in the first two years of life with a congenital heart defect but otherwise immunologically healthy. This chain connects TRBV5-4 to TRBJ2-7; no clear D gene. The CDR3 DNA is TGTGCCAGCAGCTCCGTGGGTACCTACGAGCAGTACTTC. This encodes CASSSVGTYEQYF.